A single sample gave rise to the 12 T cell receptor beta chains below, sequenced in a study of T cells in Graves' hyperthyroidism and ophthalmopathy. Authors of the study amplified TCR beta CDR3 regions from RNA transcripts. During a first-round RT-PCR of the TCR CDR3, the HTBI primer set was used. TCRdb re-called the multiplex PCR reads through MiXCR, storing one row per CDR3 protein. The table shows under 600,000 distinct CDR3 sequences, with about 16% occurring only once. Sequenced input: blood. The receptor set was obtained from a woman aged 40 to 50 with Graves' ophthalmopathy.

This clonotype was counted at least ten times. The chain links TRBV7-8 to TRBJ2-1; 7 nucleotides match TRBD2. Trimming removed 5 bases from V and 5 bases from J; junction bases left unmatched: 9. The CDR3 is made up of 15 amino acids. Per the germline V gene, CDR1 is SGHVS and CDR2 is FQNEAQ. CDR3 sequence: CASSPTGGGDNEQFF. The CDR3 DNA reads as TGTGCCAGCAGCCCCACGGGCGGGGGAGACAATGAGCAGTTCTTC.

About this clonotype: A much larger clone differs by one base, so this may be a read error. V and J are TRBV6-1 and TRBJ1-4; possible D gene TRBD1, 6 bases. Germline values: CDR1 MNHNS, CDR2 SASEGT. This CDR3 has 16 amino acids. CDR3 in DNA: TGTGCCAGCACCGGGGGGCAAATAACAACTAATGAAAAACTGCTTTTT. Translation gives CASTGGQITTNEKLLF.

This clonotype was counted at least ten times. This CDR3 reads CASSLWAGGNEQYF. The CDR3 coding sequence is TGTGCCAGCAGTTTATGGGCAGGGGGTAACGAGCAGTACTTC. The chain couples TRBV28 to TRBJ2-7, with 7 bases matching TRBD1. The CDR3 has 14 amino acids. The germline V gene encodes CDR1 MDHEN and CDR2 SYDVKM. The V and J ends lost 0 bases and 5 bases, in that order; junction bases with no gene match: 4.

This clonotype was recorded many times. The chain employs TRBV30 and TRBJ2-1, with no clear D. Germline V gene lookup returns CDR1 GTSNPN and CDR2 SVGIG (reference sequence). The CDR3 runs 13 residues. The V end lost 0 bases, the J end lost 5 bases, and 8 bases lay between the germline ends. The DNA for the CDR3 is TGTGCCTGGAGTGTAGAGGCTCACAATGAGCAGTTCTTC. It translates to CAWSVEAHNEQFF.

In its sample, this clonotype was seen a few times. The gene calls are TRBV7-9 and TRBJ1-3; no firm D call. V lost 1 base, J lost 0 bases, and 10 bases lay in between. CDR1 SEHNR and CDR2 FQNEAQ come from the germline V gene (reference sequence). The CDR3 has 16 amino acids. This CDR3 is CASSLVTTSSGNTIYF. The CDR3 nucleotides read TGTGCCAGCAGCTTAGTTACCACGAGCTCTGGAAACACCATATATTTT. Full variable domain (rest looked up from reference TRBV7-9 and TRBJ1-3): DTGVSQNPRHKITKRGQNVTFRCDPISEHNRLYWYRQTLGQGPEFLTYFQNEAQLEKSRLLSDRFSAERPKGSFSTLEIQRTEQGDSAMYLCASSLVTTSSGNTIYFGEGSWLTVV.

There are a few counts of this clonotype. As DNA, the CDR3 is TGTGCCAGCAGCCAACCAACAGTGGGGTCGGGTTTGGCTTTCTTT. This encodes CASSQPTVGSGLAFF. The chain uses TRBV3-1 and TRBJ1-1; D is uncertain. Germline lookup yields CDR1 LGHDT and CDR2 YNNKEL (reference sequence). V lost 2 bases to trimming and J lost 11 bases, with 21 bases between them. This CDR3 region has 15 residues. The full variable domain, rest sourced from reference TRBV3-1 and TRBJ1-1, is DTAVSQTPKYLVTQMGNDKSIKCEQNLGHDTMYWYKQDSKKFLKIMFSYNNKELIINETVPNRFSPKSPDKAHLNLHINSLELGDSAVYFCASSQPTVGSGLAFFGQGTRLTVV.

This clonotype appeared once. A much larger clone differs by one base, so this may be a read error. This is likely a read error, given that the CDR3 carries no conserved phenylalanine or tryptophan at its end. The chain is built from TRBV28 and TRBJ1-1; 8 nucleotides align to TRBD1. Germline CDR1 reads MDHEN; CDR2 reads SYDVKM. V shed 3 bases, J shed 7 bases, and the junction held 7 bases outside the gene matches. The CDR3 consists of 14 residues. The CDR3: CASSFFWTGNEAFL. DNA for the CDR3: TGTGCCAGCAGTTTTTTTTGGACAGGGAATGAAGCTTTCCTT.

V and J are TRBV4-1 and TRBJ2-7; D possibly uses TRBD1 or TRBD2 (6 bases each). The CDR3 spans 17 residues. V lost 2 bases to trimming and J lost 0 bases, with 17 bases between them. Germline V gene data show CDR1 as MGHRA and CDR2 as YSYEKL. The CDR3 DNA follows: TGCGCCAGCAGCCAAATCGGGGGCAGGCTTAGCTCCTACGAGCAGTACTTC. Protein: CASSQIGGRLSSYEQYF.

This clonotype was counted ten times or more. V usage is TRBV20-1 and J usage is TRBJ2-1; unclear D gene. This CDR3 comprises 15 residues. CDR1 and CDR2 (germline): DFQATT, SNEGSKA (reference sequence). V lost 2 bases to trimming and J lost 4 bases, with 15 bases between them. The CDR3 DNA reads TGCAGTGCTAGAATACCTCCCTCCGGTTACAATGAGCAGTTCTTC. Translation: CSARIPPSGYNEQFF.

This clonotype was observed a few times. This sequence joins TRBV29-1 and TRBJ2-3, with D tentatively TRBD2 (7 bases). This CDR3 spans 15 amino acids. The germline V and J ends were trimmed by 5 bases and 4 bases, with 19 bases remaining between them. Germline CDR1 and CDR2: SQVTM and ANQGSEA. The CDR3 region has the DNA TGCAGCGTTCGAAGGGGGGGGCAGCCTTCAGATACGCAGTATTTT. It is translated as CSVRRGGQPSDTQYF.

This clonotype has just a few counts. This chain joins TRBV19 and TRBJ2-3; 13 bases align to TRBD2. Germline V gene sequence: CDR1 LNHDA, CDR2 SQIVND (reference sequence). V lost 6 bases, J lost 9 bases, and 6 bases stayed unmatched. The CDR3 consists of 14 residues. CDR3 sequence: CASSEGTSGTTQYF. CDR3 nucleotides: TGTGCCAGTAGCGAAGGGACTAGCGGGACCACGCAGTATTTT.

This clonotype has just a few counts. The genes are TRBV20-1 and TRBJ1-4; possibly TRBD1 for D (5 bases). V was shortened by 6 bases and J by 7 bases, with 21 bases between the two germline ends. The CDR3 spans 15 residues. From germline, CDR1 is DFQATT and CDR2 SNEGSKA (reference sequence). DNA for the CDR3: TGCAGTGCATGCCCTGTTCAGGGAGAAATTGAAAAACTGTTTTTT. It encodes CSACPVQGEIEKLFF.